This TCR beta chain was recovered during a study of cytomegalovirus exposure and HLA in healthy donors. As regards this clone: Antigen specificity is unknown.

Study observations and caveats: In vitro, a few CMV-associated chains proved specific for CMV antigens. In a later analysis, a genetic analysis reported fewer productive-TCR N-insertions in an Asian-associated ancestry cluster than the cohort average. The authors later linked a missense DCLRE1C variant to TCR beta V- and J-gene trimming. CMV serostatus was the sole immune exposure data available.

PCR used 60 Vbeta primers and 13 Jbeta primers. Clones were read by immunoSEQ multiplex PCR, and TCRdb kept only the in-frame ones, dropping some. The repertoire holds 140,000 or so clones, 65% to 90% seen once, with roughly 2.8% in the top ten. CDR3 length: 13 amino acids. The V end lost 4 bases, the J end lost 2 bases, and 9 bases lay between the germline ends. The germline gives CDR1 SGDLS, CDR2 YYNGEE. Source material: PBMCs. This clonotype was obtained from a woman under 40 in good health and CMV-seronegative. This chain joins TRBV9 and TRBJ1-1, with D unclear. The CDR3 coding sequence is TGTGCCAGCAGCCGGGATGTCAACACTGAAGCTTTCTTT. Its translation: CASSRDVNTEAFF.